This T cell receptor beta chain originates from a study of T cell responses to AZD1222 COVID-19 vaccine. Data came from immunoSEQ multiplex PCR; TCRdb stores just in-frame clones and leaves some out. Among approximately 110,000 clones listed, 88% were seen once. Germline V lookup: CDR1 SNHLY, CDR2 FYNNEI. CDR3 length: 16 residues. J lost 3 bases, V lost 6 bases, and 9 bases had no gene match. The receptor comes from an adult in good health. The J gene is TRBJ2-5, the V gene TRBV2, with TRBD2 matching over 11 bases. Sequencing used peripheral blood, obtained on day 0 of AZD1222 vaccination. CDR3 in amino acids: CASSDGLAGSKETQYF. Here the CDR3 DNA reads TGTGCCAGCAGCGATGGACTAGCGGGCTCAAAAGAGACCCAGTACTTC.